What follows are 7 T cell receptor beta chains derived from one specimen sequenced in a study of T cell responses to AZD1222 COVID-19 vaccine. The assay was immunoSEQ multiplex PCR, and TCRdb's table has in-frame clones only and misses some. The sample records just under 35,000 clones, about 88% being singletons. Source: peripheral blood, taken on day 0 of AZD1222 vaccination. The receptors were gathered from an adult in good health.

The V and J genes are TRBV10-2 and TRBJ2-1, with no clear D. CDR1 WSHSY and CDR2 SAAADI come from the germline V gene. Trimming took 4 bases from V and 8 from J, leaving 12 bases between them. This CDR3 region has 13 residues. The CDR3 loop reads CASSALGIHEQFF. CDR3 sequence (DNA): TGCGCCAGCAGTGCCCTGGGGATCCATGAGCAGTTCTTC.

The table lists this clone with a count of one. The chain couples TRBV11-2 to TRBJ2-1; 7 bases line up with TRBD2. Germline assignment: CDR1 SGHAT and CDR2 FQNNGV. After removal of 4 bases from V and 8 bases from J, the junction contained 8 bases not matched to a gene. The CDR3 consists of 14 residues. CDR3 protein: CASSSDSGADEQFF. In DNA form, the CDR3 reads TGTGCCAGCAGCTCAGACAGCGGGGCGGATGAGCAGTTCTTC.

The chain uses TRBV27 and TRBJ1-5, with D tentatively TRBD1 (5 bases). The CDR3 is 15 amino acids. Germline CDR1 reads MNHEY; CDR2 reads SMNVEV (reference sequence). V lost 6 bases to trimming and J lost 4 bases, with 16 bases between them. The CDR3 nucleotides are TGTGCCAGCAGAGGGGAAACTACTCAGAATCAGCCCCAGCATTTT. As protein: CASRGETTQNQPQHF.

The rearrangement uses TRBV21-1 and TRBJ1-1; the D call in the table, TRBD1, was not verified against the DNA. TRBV21-1 constitutes a pseudogene. This CDR3 has 16 residues. CDR3 DNA sequence: TGTGCCAGCAGCAAAGGACAGGGGTTCGGGAACACTGAAGCTTTCTTT. This translates into CASSKGQGFGNTEAFF.

The CDR3 sequence is CASSPGTGKASYNEQFF. The CDR3 nucleotides read TGCGCCAGCAGCCCCGGGACAGGTAAAGCTTCCTACAATGAGCAGTTCTTC. V is TRBV5-1 and J is TRBJ2-1; 8 bases are a match to TRBD1. The CDR3 has 17 amino acids. CDR1 is SGHRS and CDR2 is YFSETQ in the germline V gene. Germline trimming cut 4 bases from V and 1 base from J; bases unmatched to any gene: 10.

V is TRBV6-1 and J is TRBJ1-5, with D possibly matching TRBD1 (5 bases). The V gene lost 3 bases and the J gene lost 7 bases, with 10 bases spanning the gap. The CDR3 consists of 13 residues. CDR1 and CDR2 from the germline V gene are MNHNS and SASEGT. The DNA of the CDR3 is TGTGCCAGCAGTGAGGGGGGATGGCAGCCCCAGCATTTT. This codes for CASSEGGWQPQHF.

V usage is TRBV27 and J usage is TRBJ2-2; no firm D call. Trimming took off 6 bases at V and 9 bases at J, with 14 bases between the two ends. Germline lookup yields CDR1 MNHEY and CDR2 SMNVEV (reference sequence). The CDR3 consists of 13 residues. The CDR3 here is CASSTAFIRELFF. The CDR3 DNA sequence: TGTGCCAGCAGCACAGCATTCATCAGGGAGCTGTTTTTT.